Described below is a single T cell receptor beta chain sequence and its context. Using immunoSEQ multiplex PCR, the repertoire was profiled, and TCRdb retains in-frame clones only, with some absent. The sample lists 65,000 to 80,000 clones; more than 75% were seen once. The data are from a study of OX40 agonist ivuxolimab in advanced cancers. As for the study in general: The dose-escalation cohort had hepatocellular carcinoma, melanoma, renal cell or head and neck cancer. Among those treated, three patients had partial responses, one with hepatocellular carcinoma and two with cutaneous melanoma.

The ends lost 5 bases at V and 7 bases at J; junction bases unmatched: 6. CDR1 is SGHTA, CDR2 FQGNSA, per germline. This CDR3 is built from 16 residues. Sequencing used CD4+ or CD8+ T cells sorted from blood, obtained in a trial of the OX40 agonist ivuxolimab. This clonotype was sampled from an adult with an advanced solid tumor such as melanoma, head and neck, liver or kidney cancer. The genes are TRBV7-2 and TRBJ1-6; 12 bases line up with TRBD1. The CDR3 DNA reads as TGTGCCAGCAGCCCGGGACAGGGGGCGAGGAATTCACCCCTCCACTTT. Translation: CASSPGQGARNSPLHF.